A selection of T cell receptor beta chains follows, all from one sample in a study of shared clonotypes between healthy human individuals. TCRdb's copy holds only in-frame clones and misses some; the assay was immunoSEQ multiplex PCR. In the table there are about 480,000 clones, roughly 79% of which are singletons. The specimen was PBMCs. These receptor sequences come from a middle-aged woman in good health. Some clones in this sample may be carry-over from other donors' samples. The conserved cysteine and the conserved F or W are not part of the CDR3 here.

cdr3_aa cdr3_length j_call v_call
ASSLVWVGRTEAF 13 TRBJ1-1 TRBV7-2
ASNLSGRGNLRYEQY 15 TRBJ2-7 TRBV28
ASGLGRSSTDTQY 13 TRBJ2-3 TRBV12-5
ASSLPPGQNTEAF 13 TRBJ1-1 TRBV13
ASSRGGLSTDTQY 13 TRBJ2-3 TRBV28
ASSIFRTSGRADTGELF 17 TRBJ2-2 TRBV19
ASSPSGQGSYEQY 13 TRBJ2-7 TRBV28
ASSLGQGINEQY 12 TRBJ2-7 TRBV11-3
ASSIESGTFYNEQF 14 TRBJ2-1 TRBV19
ASSQGPEQVP 10 TRBJ2-7 TRBV7-9
ASSSTGSGELF 11 TRBJ2-2 TRBV6-6
ASTNPSRINYGYT 13 TRBJ1-2 TRBV6-1
ASSQDRVGYGYT 12 TRBJ1-2 TRBV4-3
ASTPPPNTEAF 11 TRBJ1-1 TRBV28
SVEGQLGTREQY 12 TRBJ2-7 TRBV29-1
ASSPGTSGRYEQY 13 TRBJ2-7 TRBV18
ASSLQGRAKTNEQY 14 TRBJ2-7 TRBV21-1
AWSLDRGHYEQY 12 TRBJ2-7 TRBV30
SAAGGSYNEQF 11 TRBJ2-1 TRBV29-1
ASSSRQGRYQETQY 14 TRBJ2-5 TRBV11-1
ASSVGRELYEQY 12 TRBJ2-7 TRBV9
ASRDYTDTQY 10 TRBJ2-3 TRBV10-2
ASSGGLEQF 9 TRBJ2-1 TRBV19
ASSPDGSPDYEQY 13 TRBJ2-7 TRBV11-1
ASSPLQGNTEAF 12 TRBJ1-1 TRBV5-1
ASSYSSRETQY 11 TRBJ2-5 TRBV6-5
ASSLEGVHQPQH 12 TRBJ1-5 TRBV28
ASSQGRDVHGYT 12 TRBJ1-2 TRBV5-6
AWSPGLAVDEQF 12 TRBJ2-1 TRBV30
ASSLVRGISNQPQH 14 TRBJ1-5 TRBV28
ASSRFGAHEQY 11 TRBJ2-7 TRBV7-3
ASSPTGGSSTDTQY 14 TRBJ2-3 TRBV9
SVSISGAREQY 11 TRBJ2-7 TRBV29-1
ASSHNGLREQY 11 TRBJ2-7 TRBV7-9
ASSFGTSSYEQY 12 TRBJ2-7 TRBV27
ASSSGSGGYEQY 12 TRBJ2-7 TRBV28
ASSPTLDYNEQF 12 TRBJ2-1 TRBV18
ASSGQGYTGELF 12 TRBJ2-2 TRBV19
ASSTRGGGNTEAF 13 TRBJ1-1 TRBV19
ASSYRAGELF 10 TRBJ2-2 TRBV5-4
ARPGQSTDTQY 11 TRBJ2-3 TRBV5-8
ASQGLTSGGDRGLYEQY 17 TRBJ2-7 TRBV28
ASRRSRFADTQY 12 TRBJ2-3 TRBV19
ASSPGGYEQY 10 TRBJ2-7 TRBV4-2
ASSVLDRNTEAF 12 TRBJ1-1 TRBV9
ASRGADEQF 9 TRBJ2-1 TRBV23-1
ASSEVTGVAEAF 12 TRBJ1-1 TRBV6-1
ASSLAGQGGGYT 12 TRBJ1-2 TRBV7-2
ASSPGETQY 9 TRBJ2-5 TRBV10-1